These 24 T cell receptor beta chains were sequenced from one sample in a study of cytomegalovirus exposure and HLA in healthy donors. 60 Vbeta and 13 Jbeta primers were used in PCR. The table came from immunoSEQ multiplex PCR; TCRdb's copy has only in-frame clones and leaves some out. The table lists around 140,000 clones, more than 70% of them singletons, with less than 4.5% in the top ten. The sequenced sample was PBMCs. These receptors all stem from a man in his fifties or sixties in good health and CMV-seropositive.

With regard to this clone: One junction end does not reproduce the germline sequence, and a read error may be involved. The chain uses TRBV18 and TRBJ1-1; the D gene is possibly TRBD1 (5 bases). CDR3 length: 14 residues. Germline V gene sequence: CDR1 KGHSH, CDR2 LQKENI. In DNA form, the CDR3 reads TGTGCCAGCTCGCCACGGGACTCCGGAGGTGTAACTTTCTTT. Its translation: CASSPRDSGGVTFF.

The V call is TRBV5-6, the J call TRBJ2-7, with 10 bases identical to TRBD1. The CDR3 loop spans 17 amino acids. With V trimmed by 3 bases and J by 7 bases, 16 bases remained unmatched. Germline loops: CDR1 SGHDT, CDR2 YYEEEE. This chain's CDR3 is CASSWYKGGQGFEEQYF. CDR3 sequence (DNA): TGTGCCAGCAGCTGGTATAAAGGGGGACAGGGGTTTGAGGAGCAGTACTTC.

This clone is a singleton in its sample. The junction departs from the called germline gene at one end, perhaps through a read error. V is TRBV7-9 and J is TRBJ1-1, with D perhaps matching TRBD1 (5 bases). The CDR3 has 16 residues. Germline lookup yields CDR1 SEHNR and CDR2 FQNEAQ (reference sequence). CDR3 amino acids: CSSSPSRTFAVWEAFF. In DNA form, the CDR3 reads TGTTCCAGCAGCCCGTCTCGGACATTCGCCGTATGGGAAGCTTTCTTT.

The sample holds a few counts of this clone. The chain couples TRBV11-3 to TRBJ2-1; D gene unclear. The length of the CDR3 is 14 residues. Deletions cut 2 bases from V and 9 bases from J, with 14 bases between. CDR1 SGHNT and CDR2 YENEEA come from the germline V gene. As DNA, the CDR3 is TGTGCCAGCAGCTTAACACCATCAAATGGTGAGCAGTTCTTC. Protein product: CASSLTPSNGEQFF.

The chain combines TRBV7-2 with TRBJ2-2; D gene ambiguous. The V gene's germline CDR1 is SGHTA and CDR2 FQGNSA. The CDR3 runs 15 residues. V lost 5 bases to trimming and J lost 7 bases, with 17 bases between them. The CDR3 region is CASSPQRFASGELFF. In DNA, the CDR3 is TGTGCCAGCAGCCCCCAGCGCTTTGCTAGCGGGGAGCTGTTTTTT.

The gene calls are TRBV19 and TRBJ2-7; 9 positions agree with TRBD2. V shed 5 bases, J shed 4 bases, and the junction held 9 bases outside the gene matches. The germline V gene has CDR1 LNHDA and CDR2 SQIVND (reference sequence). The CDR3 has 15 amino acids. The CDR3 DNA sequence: TGTGCCAGTAGTCCGCAGGGAGCGGGAGGTTACGAGCAGTACTTC. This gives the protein CASSPQGAGGYEQYF.

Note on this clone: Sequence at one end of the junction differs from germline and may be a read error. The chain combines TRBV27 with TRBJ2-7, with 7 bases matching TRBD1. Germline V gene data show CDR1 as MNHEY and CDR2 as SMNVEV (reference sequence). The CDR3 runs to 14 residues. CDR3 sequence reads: CASREQGRSHERIF. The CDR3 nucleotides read TGTGCCAGCAGGGAACAGGGGCGGTCTCATGAACGTATCTTC.

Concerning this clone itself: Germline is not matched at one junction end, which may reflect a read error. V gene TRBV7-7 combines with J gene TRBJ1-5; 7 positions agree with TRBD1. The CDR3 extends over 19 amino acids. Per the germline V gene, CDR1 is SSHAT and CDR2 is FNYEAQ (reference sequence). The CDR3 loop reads CASSFRGAQVTNSNQPQHF. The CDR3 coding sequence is TGTGCTAGCAGCTTCAGGGGGGCCCAGGTGACCAATAGCAATCAGCCCCAGCATTTT. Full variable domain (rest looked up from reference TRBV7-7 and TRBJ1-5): GAGVSQSPRYKVTKRGQDVTLRCDPISSHATLYWYQQALGQGPEFLTYFNYEAQPDKSGLPSDRFSAERPEGSISTLTIQRTEQRDSAMYRCASSFRGAQVTNSNQPQHFGDGTRLSIL.

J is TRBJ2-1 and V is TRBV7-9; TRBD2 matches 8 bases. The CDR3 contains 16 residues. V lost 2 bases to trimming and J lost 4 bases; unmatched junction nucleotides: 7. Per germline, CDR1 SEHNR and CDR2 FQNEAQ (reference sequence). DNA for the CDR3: TGTGCCAGCAGCTTAAGCGGCGGGGGGAATTACAATGAGCAGTTCTTC. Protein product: CASSLSGGGNYNEQFF.

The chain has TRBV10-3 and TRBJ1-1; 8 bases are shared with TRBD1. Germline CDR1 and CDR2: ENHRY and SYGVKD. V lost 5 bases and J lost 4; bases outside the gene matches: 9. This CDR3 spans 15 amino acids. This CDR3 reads CAISLLDRAFTEAFF. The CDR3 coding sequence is TGTGCCATCAGTTTATTGGACAGGGCATTCACTGAAGCTTTCTTT.

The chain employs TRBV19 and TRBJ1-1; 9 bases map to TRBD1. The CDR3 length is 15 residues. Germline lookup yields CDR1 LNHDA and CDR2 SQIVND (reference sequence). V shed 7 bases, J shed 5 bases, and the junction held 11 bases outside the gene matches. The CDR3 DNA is TGTGCCAGTACCCCGGCGACAGGGGGAAGAACTGAAGCTTTCTTT. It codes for CASTPATGGRTEAFF.

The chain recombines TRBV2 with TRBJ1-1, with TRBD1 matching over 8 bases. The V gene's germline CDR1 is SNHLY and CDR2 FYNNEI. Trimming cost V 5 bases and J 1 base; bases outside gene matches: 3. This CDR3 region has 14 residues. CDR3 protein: CASSWGQANTEAFF. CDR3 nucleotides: TGTGCCAGCAGTTGGGGACAGGCGAACACTGAAGCTTTCTTT.

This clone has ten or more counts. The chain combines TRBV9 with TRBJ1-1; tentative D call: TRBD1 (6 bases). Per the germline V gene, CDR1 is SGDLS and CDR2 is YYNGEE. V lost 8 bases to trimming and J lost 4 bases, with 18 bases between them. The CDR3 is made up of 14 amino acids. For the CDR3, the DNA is TGTGCCAGTGGGGGGGCTAGGGATGGCACTGAAGCTTTCTTT. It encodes CASGGARDGTEAFF.

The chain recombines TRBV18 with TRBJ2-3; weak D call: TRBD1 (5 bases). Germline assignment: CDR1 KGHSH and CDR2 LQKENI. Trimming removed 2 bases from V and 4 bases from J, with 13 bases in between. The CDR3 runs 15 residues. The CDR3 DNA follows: TGTGCCAGCTCACCAGCGGCAGGGTATTCAGATACGCAGTATTTT. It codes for CASSPAAGYSDTQYF. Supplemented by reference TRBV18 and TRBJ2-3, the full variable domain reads NAGVMQNPRHLVRRRGQEARLRCSPMKGHSHVYWYRQLPEEGLKFMVYLQKENIIDESGMPKERFSAEFPKEGPSILRIQQVVRGDSAAYFCASSPAAGYSDTQYFGPGTRLTVL.

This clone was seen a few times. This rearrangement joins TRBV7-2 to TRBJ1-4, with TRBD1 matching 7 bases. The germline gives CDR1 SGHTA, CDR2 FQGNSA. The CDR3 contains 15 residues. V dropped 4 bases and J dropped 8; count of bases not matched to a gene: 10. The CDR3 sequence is CASSSQTGQGEKLFF. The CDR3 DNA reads TGTGCCAGCAGCTCACAGACAGGGCAGGGAGAAAAACTGTTTTTT.

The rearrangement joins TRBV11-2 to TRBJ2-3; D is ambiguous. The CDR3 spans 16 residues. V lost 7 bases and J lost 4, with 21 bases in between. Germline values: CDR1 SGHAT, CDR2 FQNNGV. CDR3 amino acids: CASTLIGSVGADTQYF. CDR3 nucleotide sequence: TGTGCCAGCACCCTCATCGGGTCAGTGGGTGCAGATACGCAGTATTTT.

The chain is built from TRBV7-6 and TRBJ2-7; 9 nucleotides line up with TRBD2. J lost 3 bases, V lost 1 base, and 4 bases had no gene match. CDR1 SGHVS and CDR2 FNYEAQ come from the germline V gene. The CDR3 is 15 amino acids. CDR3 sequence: CASSLVPSGDYEQYF. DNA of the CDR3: TGTGCCAGCAGCTTAGTTCCTAGCGGGGACTACGAGCAGTACTTC.

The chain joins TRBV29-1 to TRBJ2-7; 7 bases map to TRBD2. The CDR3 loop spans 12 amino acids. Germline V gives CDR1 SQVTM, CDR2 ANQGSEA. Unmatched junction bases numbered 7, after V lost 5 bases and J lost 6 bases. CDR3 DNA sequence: TGCAGCGTTCTAACGGGAGGACGCGAGCAGTACTTC. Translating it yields CSVLTGGREQYF.

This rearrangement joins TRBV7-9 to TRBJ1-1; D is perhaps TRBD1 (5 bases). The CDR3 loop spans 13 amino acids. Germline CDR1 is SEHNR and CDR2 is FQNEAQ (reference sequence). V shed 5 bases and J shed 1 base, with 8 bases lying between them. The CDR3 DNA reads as TGTGCCAGCAGCCGACAGCCGAACACTGAAGCTTTCTTT. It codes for CASSRQPNTEAFF.

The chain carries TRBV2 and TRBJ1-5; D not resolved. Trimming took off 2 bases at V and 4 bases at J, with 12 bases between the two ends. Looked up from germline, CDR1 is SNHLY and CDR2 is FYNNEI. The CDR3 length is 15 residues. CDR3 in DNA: TGTGCCAGCAGTGAAAGGAGCGCCCTTAATCAGCCCCAGCATTTT. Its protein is CASSERSALNQPQHF.

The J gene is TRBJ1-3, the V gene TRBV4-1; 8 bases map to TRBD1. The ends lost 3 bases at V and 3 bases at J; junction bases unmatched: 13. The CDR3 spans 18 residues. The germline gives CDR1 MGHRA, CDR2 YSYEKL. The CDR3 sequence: CASSHEYLRTGNGNTIYF. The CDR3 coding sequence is TGCGCCAGCAGCCACGAGTACCTTAGGACAGGGAATGGAAACACCATATATTTT.

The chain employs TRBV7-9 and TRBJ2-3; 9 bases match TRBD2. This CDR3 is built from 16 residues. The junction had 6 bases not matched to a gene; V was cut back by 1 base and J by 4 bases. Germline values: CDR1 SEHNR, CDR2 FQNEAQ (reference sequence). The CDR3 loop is CASSLGLAGPADTQYF. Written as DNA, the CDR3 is TGTGCCAGCAGCTTAGGGCTAGCGGGGCCGGCAGATACGCAGTATTTT.

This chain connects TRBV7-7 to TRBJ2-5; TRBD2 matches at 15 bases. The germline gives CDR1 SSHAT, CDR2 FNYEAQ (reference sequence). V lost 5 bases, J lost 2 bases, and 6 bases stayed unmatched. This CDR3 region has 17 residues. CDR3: CASSPHGLAGGQETQYF. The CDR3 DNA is TGTGCCAGCAGCCCTCACGGACTAGCGGGGGGGCAAGAGACCCAGTACTTC. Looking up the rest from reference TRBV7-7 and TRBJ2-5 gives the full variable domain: GAGVSQSPRYKVTKRGQDVTLRCDPISSHATLYWYQQALGQGPEFLTYFNYEAQPDKSGLPSDRFSAERPEGSISTLTIQRTEQRDSAMYRCASSPHGLAGGQETQYFGPGTRLLVL.

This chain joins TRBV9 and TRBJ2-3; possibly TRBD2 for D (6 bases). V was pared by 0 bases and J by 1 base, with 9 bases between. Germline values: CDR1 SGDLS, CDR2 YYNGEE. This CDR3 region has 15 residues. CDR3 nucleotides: TGTGCCAGCAGCGTAGACGAGCGGGGCACAGATACGCAGTATTTT. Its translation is CASSVDERGTDTQYF.